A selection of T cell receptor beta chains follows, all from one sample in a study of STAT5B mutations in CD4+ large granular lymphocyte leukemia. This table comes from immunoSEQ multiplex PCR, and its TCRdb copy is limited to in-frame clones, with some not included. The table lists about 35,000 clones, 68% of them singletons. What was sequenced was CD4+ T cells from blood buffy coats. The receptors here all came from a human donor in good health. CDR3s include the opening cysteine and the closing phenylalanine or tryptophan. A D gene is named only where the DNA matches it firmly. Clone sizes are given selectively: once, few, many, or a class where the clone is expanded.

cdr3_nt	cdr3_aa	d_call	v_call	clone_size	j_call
TGTGCCAGCAGATTTACAGGAAACTATGGCTACACCTTC	CASRFTGNYGYTF	-	TRBV5-4	once	TRBJ1-2
TGTGCCAGCAGCTTAGTTGGAAACACCATATATTTT	CASSLVGNTIYF	-	TRBV11-3	-	TRBJ1-3
TGTGCCAGTAATCCGACAGCCAGCTCTGGAAACACCATATATTTT	CASNPTASSGNTIYF	-	TRBV19	few	TRBJ1-3
TGTGCCAGCAGCTGGGGAGTGTTGTCGCCCCAGCATTTT	CASSWGVLSPQHF	-	TRBV28	-	TRBJ1-5
TGCGCCAGCAGTGAACCGGGACAGGGGGCCTATGAGCAGTTCTTC	CASSEPGQGAYEQFF	TRBD1	TRBV10-1	-	TRBJ2-1
TGTGCCAGCAGCTTAACCCAACTAAGCTCCTACGAGCAGTACTTC	CASSLTQLSSYEQYF	-	TRBV11-2	-	TRBJ2-7
TGTGCCAGCAGCGTGGACAACTATGGCTACACCTTC	CASSVDNYGYTF	-	TRBV5-4	once	TRBJ1-2
TGTGCCAGCAGCGAGGGAATGAACACTGAAGCTTTCTTT	CASSEGMNTEAFF	-	TRBV7-6	-	TRBJ1-1
TGTGCCAGCAGTGATTTTCCGATTAACTCCGAGCAGTACTTC	CASSDFPINSEQYF	-	TRBV2	-	TRBJ2-7
TGTGCCAGCAGCTTAGGGTGGGACCTGGCAAAACTGTTTTTT	CASSLGWDLAKLFF	-	TRBV5-6	-	TRBJ1-4
TGTGCCAGTAGGTTTTTTGAGGGCTCCACTGAAGCTTTCTTT	CASRFFEGSTEAFF	-	TRBV19	-	TRBJ1-1
TGCGCCAGCACTGCAACCGGGACAGATTTCGACGAGCAGTACTTC	CASTATGTDFDEQYF	TRBD1	TRBV5-1	-	TRBJ2-7
TGTGCCAGCAGTTACGGGGGGGATAATTCACCCCTCCACTTT	CASSYGGDNSPLHF	-	TRBV6-5	-	TRBJ1-6
TGTGCCAGCAGCCAAGAGCCGGGGGGTGAGTTGAGCACTGAAGCTTTCTTT	CASSQEPGGELSTEAFF	-	TRBV4-2	few	TRBJ1-1
TGTGCCAGCAGTGAAGATGGTCCTGACTCTGGAAACACCATATATTTT	CASSEDGPDSGNTIYF	-	TRBV6-1	-	TRBJ1-3
TGTGCCAGCTCACCACGGCAGGGGGATACGCAGTATTTT	CASSPRQGDTQYF	-	TRBV18	-	TRBJ2-3
TGTGCCAGCAGACCAGGCCCATCTGGAAACACCATATATTTT	CASRPGPSGNTIYF	-	TRBV2	-	TRBJ1-3
TGTGCCAGCAGCCATCGACTAGCGGGGTTGTCCCAGTACTTC	CASSHRLAGLSQYF	TRBD2	TRBV7-2	-	TRBJ2-5
TGCAGCGTTACCGAGGGGGCCTATGGCTACACCTTC	CSVTEGAYGYTF	TRBD1	TRBV29-1	-	TRBJ1-2
TGTGCCAGCAGCTTAGCCCCTGACAGGGTTGGCTATGGCTACACCTTC	CASSLAPDRVGYGYTF	TRBD1	TRBV7-6	-	TRBJ1-2
TGTGCCAGCAGTGAATTTACTGAAGCTTTCTTT	CASSEFTEAFF	-	TRBV2	few	TRBJ1-1
TGTGCCAGCAGCTTAAGCCGGTCGTACTACAATGAGCAGTTCTTC	CASSLSRSYYNEQFF	-	TRBV7-2	few	TRBJ2-1
TGTGCCAGCAGCTCACCCAGGGACAGCGACTACGAGCAGTACTTC	CASSSPRDSDYEQYF	TRBD1	TRBV5-4	-	TRBJ2-7
TGTGCCAGCAGCCCACTCACAGGGGGAGTCACTGAAGCTTTCTTT	CASSPLTGGVTEAFF	TRBD1	TRBV9	few	TRBJ1-1
TGTGCCAGTAGTCTTCGGGGGGAGACCCAGTACTTC	CASSLRGETQYF	-	TRBV19	-	TRBJ2-5
TGTGCCAGCAGTTCCCGGGACGGAGGGGACCATGAGCAGTTCTTC	CASSSRDGGDHEQFF	-	TRBV6-6	-	TRBJ2-1
TGTGCCAGCAGCTCCGGACCGGGGATATATAATTCACCCCTCCACTTT	CASSSGPGIYNSPLHF	-	TRBV7-7	-	TRBJ1-6
TGTGCCAGCAGCTTGCTGGCAGGGGGGATCTCCTACGAGCAGTACTTC	CASSLLAGGISYEQYF	-	TRBV5-5	once	TRBJ2-7
TGTGCCAGTAGTACCGAGACTCGGAAGTCTAACTATGGCTACACCTTC	CASSTETRKSNYGYTF	-	TRBV19	-	TRBJ1-2
TGCGCCAGCAGCTTGGGAGGCTACGGGGAGACCCAGTACTTC	CASSLGGYGETQYF	-	TRBV5-1	-	TRBJ2-5
TGTGCCAGCAGTGAAGTCGGGCAGTGGTCTGAAAAACTGTTTTTT	CASSEVGQWSEKLFF	-	TRBV6-1	-	TRBJ1-4
TGTGCCAGTAGTACCGGGGACAGTAACTATGGCTACACCTTC	CASSTGDSNYGYTF	TRBD1	TRBV19	-	TRBJ1-2
TGTGCCAGCAGCTTACGACTATACACAGATACGCAGTATTTT	CASSLRLYTDTQYF	-	TRBV7-2	few	TRBJ2-3
TGTGCCAGCAGGCCAGGGGTCCTTGGAAACACCATATATTTT	CASRPGVLGNTIYF	-	TRBV28	-	TRBJ1-3
TGTGCCAGTAGTCTAGCGCCGAGCTCTGGGGCCAACGTCCTGACTTTC	CASSLAPSSGANVLTF	-	TRBV19	-	TRBJ2-6
TGTGCCAGCAGCTCCCGGGACACACCCTACGAGCAGTACTTC	CASSSRDTPYEQYF	-	TRBV7-9	-	TRBJ2-7
TGTGCCAGCAGTTTATCCCCAGACAGGGGGCTTACCTACGAGCAGTACTTC	CASSLSPDRGLTYEQYF	TRBD1	TRBV28	once	TRBJ2-7
TGTGCCAGCAGCCAGACTAGCGCGAACACCGGGGAGCTGTTTTTT	CASSQTSANTGELFF	TRBD2	TRBV7-3	-	TRBJ2-2
TGTGCCAGCAGCGTACGACAGAACCTTAATTCACCCCTCCACTTT	CASSVRQNLNSPLHF	-	TRBV9	-	TRBJ1-6
TGTGCCAGCCTACCGGAGGTTTTAAATGAAAAACTGTTTTTT	CASLPEVLNEKLFF	-	TRBV2	-	TRBJ1-4
TGTGCCAGCTCACCAGGACAGGGAGTCGTCACTGAAGCTTTCTTT	CASSPGQGVVTEAFF	TRBD1	TRBV18	few	TRBJ1-1
TGTGCCAGCAGCTTCGACATCAATCAGCCCCAGCATTTT	CASSFDINQPQHF	-	TRBV7-9	few	TRBJ1-5
TGTGCTAGTGGTTCGGGACAGGGGACCTATGGCTACACCTTC	CASGSGQGTYGYTF	TRBD1	TRBV12-5	-	TRBJ1-2
TGCAGCGCAGGACAGGCCATCTCCTACGAGCAGTACTTC	CSAGQAISYEQYF	TRBD1	TRBV29-1	-	TRBJ2-7
TGTGCCAGCTCACCGGGACAAGACTACGAGCAGTACTTC	CASSPGQDYEQYF	-	TRBV18	-	TRBJ2-7
TGTGCCAGCAGCGTCGACTTGGATACGCAGTATTTT	CASSVDLDTQYF	-	TRBV9	-	TRBJ2-3